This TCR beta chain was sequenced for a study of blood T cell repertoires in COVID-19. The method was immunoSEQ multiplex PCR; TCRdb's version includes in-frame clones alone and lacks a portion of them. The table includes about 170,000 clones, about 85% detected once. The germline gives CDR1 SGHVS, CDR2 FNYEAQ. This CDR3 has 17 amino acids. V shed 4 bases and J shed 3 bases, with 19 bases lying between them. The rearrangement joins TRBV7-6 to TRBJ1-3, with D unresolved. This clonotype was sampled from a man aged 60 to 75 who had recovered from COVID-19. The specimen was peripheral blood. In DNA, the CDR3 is TGTGCCAGCAGCTCAACCCCACCATTGCGGGGTGGAAACACCATATATTTT. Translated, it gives CASSSTPPLRGGNTIYF.